The rows below give T cell receptor beta chains drawn from one sample of a study of T cells in Graves' hyperthyroidism and ophthalmopathy. TCRdb analysed the multiplex PCR reads with MiXCR anew, one entry per CDR3 protein. The sample has approximately 360,000 distinct CDR3 sequences, 15% to 18% seen once. Sequencing input: blood. Receptors originate from a woman aged 18-29 years with Graves' hyperthyroidism that later progressed to Graves' ophthalmopathy. The CDR3 runs from the conserved cysteine through the conserved F or W. The order of the fields is V gene, J gene, CDR3 protein.

>TRBV29-1|TRBJ2-7
CSVEFLTEGSYEQYF
>TRBV3-1|TRBJ2-7
CASSQDWAFPYEQYF
>TRBV5-1|TRBJ2-5
CASRSGQGTETQYF
>TRBV27|TRBJ1-5
CASALGAAQPQHF
>TRBV9|TRBJ2-7
CASSVVASGRYEQYF
>TRBV19|TRBJ1-4
CASSPDGATNEKLFF
>TRBV28|TRBJ2-1
CASRTPGLDEQFF
>TRBV3-1|TRBJ2-7
CASSPASSYEQYF
>TRBV7-2|TRBJ2-7
CASSLVGTGTYEQYF
>TRBV7-2|TRBJ1-5
CASSAQGLSNQPQHF
>TRBV18|TRBJ2-3
CASSPETRRYLSDTQYF
>TRBV27|TRBJ1-1
CASSSGTANTEAFF
>TRBV15|TRBJ1-1
CATSRGMGPNTEAFF
>TRBV7-9|TRBJ2-5
CASSPPGSRGEETQYF
>TRBV4-1|TRBJ2-1
CASSQDHTSGNEQFF
>TRBV9|TRBJ2-2
CASSPGTGLYTGELFF
>TRBV6-1|TRBJ2-7
CASSPARGEEQYF
>TRBV7-2|TRBJ1-5
CASSLVLNGQPQHF
>TRBV28|TRBJ1-2
CASSWGRGNYGYTF
>TRBV12-3/TRBV12-4|TRBJ2-7
CASSPGVGSQDPYEQYF